The sequence of this T cell receptor beta chain was determined in a study of cytomegalovirus exposure and HLA in healthy donors. The PCR was carried out with 60 Vbeta primers and 13 Jbeta primers. Generated by immunoSEQ multiplex PCR, the TCRdb table keeps only in-frame clones and is missing some. This sample has about 190,000 clones; 80% to 85% occur once, and the top ten carry roughly 6%. The CDR3 runs to 14 residues. After removal of 0 bases from V and 4 bases from J, the junction contained 2 bases not matched to a gene. In germline, CDR1 is MNHEY, CDR2 SVGAGI. Sequencing was carried out using PBMCs. The gene calls are TRBV6-5 and TRBJ1-2; 7 bases are a match to TRBD1. The TCR sequence derives from a man aged 40-49 years in good health and CMV-seropositive. CDR3 loop: CASSYSGQPYGYTF. CDR3 coding DNA: TGTGCCAGCAGTTACTCGGGACAGCCCTATGGCTACACCTTC.